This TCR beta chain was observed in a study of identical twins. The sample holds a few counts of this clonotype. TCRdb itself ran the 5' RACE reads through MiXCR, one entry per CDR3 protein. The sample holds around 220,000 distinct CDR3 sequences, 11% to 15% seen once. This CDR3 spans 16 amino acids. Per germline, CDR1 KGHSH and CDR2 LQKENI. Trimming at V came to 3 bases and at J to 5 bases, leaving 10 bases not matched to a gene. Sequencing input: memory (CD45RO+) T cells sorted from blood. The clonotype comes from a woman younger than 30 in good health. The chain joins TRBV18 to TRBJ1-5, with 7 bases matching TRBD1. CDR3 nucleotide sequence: TGTGCCAGCTCACCGACGACAGGGAAGGCTTATCAGCCCCAGCATTTT. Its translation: CASSPTTGKAYQPQHF.